This is a list of T cell receptor beta chains from one sample in a study of blood T cell repertoires in COVID-19. Assay: immunoSEQ multiplex PCR; the TCRdb copy retains only in-frame clones and omits some. The sample contains around 290,000 clones, 91% of which appear only once. The sample taken for sequencing was peripheral blood. The receptors were sampled from a woman aged 25 to 45 with COVID-19, enrolled during active disease. Each CDR3 is given with its conserved first and last residue. The D gene is left open where the match is weak. Rows may omit the clone size; those that give it use once, few, many or a size class.

v_gene: TRBV5-1
j_gene: TRBJ1-1
abundance: few
d_gene: TRBD1
CDR3aa: CASSLGDRGNTEAFF
CDR3nt: TGCGCCAGCAGCTTGGGGGACAGGGGGAACACTGAAGCTTTCTTT

v_gene: TRBV2
j_gene: TRBJ1-5
abundance: .
d_gene: .
CDR3aa: CASSENGDSNQPQHF
CDR3nt: TGTGCCAGCAGTGAAAACGGAGATAGCAATCAGCCCCAGCATTTT

v_gene: TRBV5-1
j_gene: TRBJ2-3
abundance: once
d_gene: TRBD2
CDR3aa: CASSLGLATQGDTQYF
CDR3nt: TGCGCCAGCAGCTTGGGACTAGCGACTCAGGGAGATACGCAGTATTTT

v_gene: TRBV19
j_gene: TRBJ1-5
abundance: .
d_gene: .
CDR3aa: CASSGSVSNQPQHF
CDR3nt: TGTGCCAGTAGTGGCTCTGTCAGCAATCAGCCCCAGCATTTT

v_gene: TRBV24-1
j_gene: TRBJ2-5
abundance: .
d_gene: TRBD2
CDR3aa: CATSDPRGGRGETQYF
CDR3nt: TGTGCCACCAGTGACCCGCGGGGGGGCCGGGGGGAGACCCAGTACTTC

v_gene: TRBV18
j_gene: TRBJ2-1
abundance: .
d_gene: TRBD2
CDR3aa: CASSPGTSGSSSYNEQFF
CDR3nt: TGTGCCAGCTCACCGGGGACTAGCGGGTCGAGCTCCTACAATGAGCAGTTCTTC

v_gene: TRBV6-5
j_gene: TRBJ1-1
abundance: .
d_gene: TRBD1
CDR3aa: CASSRQGIRRAEAFF
CDR3nt: TGTGCCAGCAGCAGACAGGGGATAAGAAGAGCTGAAGCTTTCTTT

v_gene: TRBV5-1
j_gene: TRBJ2-2
abundance: once
d_gene: TRBD2
CDR3aa: CASSLEGLASGELFF
CDR3nt: TGCGCCAGCAGCTTGGAGGGACTAGCAAGCGGGGAGCTGTTTTTT

v_gene: TRBV28
j_gene: TRBJ1-2
abundance: .
d_gene: TRBD1
CDR3aa: CASRGGTGGIYGYTF
CDR3nt: TGTGCCAGCAGGGGGGGGACAGGGGGCATCTATGGCTACACCTTC

v_gene: TRBV4-1
j_gene: TRBJ2-5
abundance: .
d_gene: TRBD2
CDR3aa: CASSQSTSGRAGETQYF
CDR3nt: TGCGCCAGCAGCCAATCGACTAGCGGGAGGGCAGGAGAGACCCAGTACTTC

v_gene: TRBV7-2
j_gene: TRBJ1-2
abundance: .
d_gene: .
CDR3aa: CASSLGTGSYTF
CDR3nt: TGTGCCAGCAGCTTAGGGACTGGAAGCTACACCTTC

v_gene: TRBV11-2
j_gene: TRBJ2-5
abundance: once
d_gene: TRBD2
CDR3aa: CASSLEILAGGLKETQYF
CDR3nt: TGTGCCAGCAGCTTAGAAATCCTAGCGGGAGGGTTAAAAGAGACCCAGTACTTC

v_gene: TRBV6-1
j_gene: TRBJ1-1
abundance: .
d_gene: TRBD1
CDR3aa: CASSEARVTGEMAFF
CDR3nt: TGTGCCAGCAGTGAAGCTCGAGTAACAGGGGAAATGGCTTTCTTT

v_gene: TRBV5-8
j_gene: TRBJ1-2
abundance: .
d_gene: .
CDR3aa: CASTSDTPGGGYTF
CDR3nt: TGTGCCAGCACCTCGGACACCCCTGGAGGGGGCTACACCTTC

v_gene: TRBV30
j_gene: TRBJ2-7
abundance: .
d_gene: .
CDR3aa: CAWRRDSSYEQYF
CDR3nt: TGTGCCTGGAGGCGGGACAGCTCCTACGAGCAGTACTTC

v_gene: TRBV2
j_gene: TRBJ2-1
abundance: .
d_gene: TRBD2
CDR3aa: CASNIGLAGSYNEQFF
CDR3nt: TGTGCCAGCAACATCGGACTAGCGGGAAGCTACAATGAGCAGTTCTTC

v_gene: TRBV5-4
j_gene: TRBJ2-1
abundance: .
d_gene: .
CDR3aa: CASSLDPGSSYNEQFF
CDR3nt: TGTGCCAGCAGCTTGGACCCGGGAAGCTCCTACAATGAGCAGTTCTTC

v_gene: TRBV6-5
j_gene: TRBJ1-1
abundance: once
d_gene: .
CDR3aa: CASGFTGRGTEAFF
CDR3nt: TGTGCCAGCGGTTTCACAGGGAGGGGCACTGAAGCTTTCTTT

v_gene: TRBV12-3/TRBV12-4
j_gene: TRBJ2-7
abundance: .
d_gene: .
CDR3aa: CASSLEAGYEQYF
CDR3nt: TGTGCCAGCAGTTTAGAAGCCGGCTACGAGCAGTACTTC

v_gene: TRBV5-1
j_gene: TRBJ1-1
abundance: .
d_gene: .
CDR3aa: CASSSRGGETEAFF
CDR3nt: TGCGCCAGCAGTTCCCGCGGGGGGGAGACTGAAGCTTTCTTT

v_gene: TRBV20-1
j_gene: TRBJ1-5
abundance: once
d_gene: .
CDR3aa: CSASKLSSNQPQHF
CDR3nt: TGCAGTGCTAGTAAATTGAGTAGCAATCAGCCCCAGCATTTT

v_gene: TRBV19
j_gene: TRBJ1-1
abundance: .
d_gene: .
CDR3aa: CASSIGEGNTEAFF
CDR3nt: TGTGCCAGTAGTATTGGGGAGGGGAACACTGAAGCTTTCTTT

v_gene: TRBV2
j_gene: TRBJ1-2
abundance: .
d_gene: TRBD1
CDR3aa: CASSEGQGFSYGYTF
CDR3nt: TGTGCCAGCAGTGAGGGACAGGGTTTTTCCTATGGCTACACCTTC

v_gene: TRBV5-1
j_gene: TRBJ1-1
abundance: .
d_gene: TRBD1
CDR3aa: CASSSEGQGGSEAFF
CDR3nt: TGCGCCAGCAGCTCGGAAGGACAGGGAGGCTCTGAAGCTTTCTTT

v_gene: TRBV11-2
j_gene: TRBJ2-1
abundance: .
d_gene: .
CDR3aa: CASSSDRLSGQYNEQFF
CDR3nt: TGTGCCAGCAGCTCGGACCGTTTGAGCGGGCAATACAATGAGCAGTTCTTC

v_gene: TRBV6-1
j_gene: TRBJ2-7
abundance: .
d_gene: .
CDR3aa: CASSEFGIVGYEQYF
CDR3nt: TGTGCCAGCAGTGAATTCGGGATCGTAGGCTACGAGCAGTACTTC

v_gene: TRBV5-4
j_gene: TRBJ2-7
abundance: .
d_gene: .
CDR3aa: CASSRDFYEQYF
CDR3nt: TGTGCCAGCAGTCGGGACTTCTACGAGCAGTACTTC

v_gene: TRBV28
j_gene: TRBJ2-5
abundance: .
d_gene: TRBD1
CDR3aa: CASSDPGQGETQYF
CDR3nt: TGTGCCAGCAGTGACCCGGGACAGGGGGAGACCCAGTACTTC

v_gene: TRBV19
j_gene: TRBJ2-7
abundance: .
d_gene: TRBD2
CDR3aa: CASSTRLAVPYEQYF
CDR3nt: TGTGCCAGTAGTACAAGACTAGCGGTCCCCTACGAGCAGTACTTC

v_gene: TRBV7-3
j_gene: TRBJ1-2
abundance: .
d_gene: .
CDR3aa: CASSLQDNYGYTF
CDR3nt: TGTGCCAGCAGCTTACAGGATAACTATGGCTACACCTTC

v_gene: TRBV19
j_gene: TRBJ2-5
abundance: .
d_gene: TRBD2
CDR3aa: CASSSPTSGSRFQETQYF
CDR3nt: TGTGCCAGTAGTTCCCCGACTAGCGGGAGTAGGTTTCAGGAGACCCAGTACTTC

v_gene: TRBV2
j_gene: TRBJ2-2
abundance: .
d_gene: .
CDR3aa: CASGVLALNTGELFF
CDR3nt: TGTGCCAGCGGGGTTCTAGCTCTAAACACCGGGGAGCTGTTTTTT

v_gene: TRBV3-1/TRBV3-2
j_gene: TRBJ1-3
abundance: .
d_gene: TRBD1
CDR3aa: CASSQETGIKNTIYF
CDR3nt: TGTGCCAGCAGCCAAGAGACAGGGATTAAGAACACCATATATTTT

v_gene: TRBV11-3
j_gene: TRBJ2-1
abundance: .
d_gene: .
CDR3aa: CASSPGVGAYNEQFF
CDR3nt: TGTGCCAGCAGCCCAGGGGTAGGGGCGTACAATGAGCAGTTCTTC

v_gene: TRBV5-1
j_gene: TRBJ2-5
abundance: .
d_gene: TRBD1
CDR3aa: CASSLNQGVRETQYF
CDR3nt: TGCGCCAGCAGCTTAAACCAGGGGGTGAGGGAGACCCAGTACTTC

v_gene: TRBV27
j_gene: TRBJ1-2
abundance: few
d_gene: TRBD1
CDR3aa: CASSLSLRGPGYGYTF
CDR3nt: TGTGCCAGCAGTTTATCACTCAGGGGGCCCGGCTATGGCTACACCTTC

v_gene: TRBV9
j_gene: TRBJ2-6
abundance: .
d_gene: TRBD1
CDR3aa: CASSPRGQGSSGANVLTF
CDR3nt: TGTGCCAGCAGCCCGCGGGGACAGGGTAGCTCTGGGGCCAACGTCCTGACTTTC

v_gene: TRBV6-5
j_gene: TRBJ1-2
abundance: .
d_gene: .
CDR3aa: CASRRASNYGYTF
CDR3nt: TGTGCCAGCAGGCGGGCTTCAAACTATGGCTACACCTTC

v_gene: TRBV10-1
j_gene: TRBJ2-7
abundance: .
d_gene: TRBD2
CDR3aa: CASTVRGLAGKNYEQYF
CDR3nt: TGCGCCAGCACCGTCAGGGGACTAGCGGGGAAAAACTACGAGCAGTACTTC

v_gene: TRBV7-2
j_gene: TRBJ2-5
abundance: .
d_gene: TRBD2
CDR3aa: CASSLGRGLAGLETQYF
CDR3nt: TGTGCCAGCAGCCTTGGTAGAGGACTAGCGGGATTAGAGACCCAGTACTTC

v_gene: TRBV7-9
j_gene: TRBJ2-5
abundance: once
d_gene: .
CDR3aa: CASSSPLGGTETQYF
CDR3nt: TGTGCCAGCAGCTCCCCGCTTGGGGGGACTGAGACCCAGTACTTC

v_gene: TRBV3-1/TRBV3-2
j_gene: TRBJ2-5
abundance: .
d_gene: .
CDR3aa: CASSQDAGEETQYF
CDR3nt: TGTGCCAGCAGCCAAGATGCGGGCGAAGAGACCCAGTACTTC

v_gene: TRBV7-2
j_gene: TRBJ2-7
abundance: once
d_gene: .
CDR3aa: CASSDVGRPGSEQYF
CDR3nt: TGTGCCAGCAGCGATGTCGGACGGCCGGGGAGTGAGCAGTACTTC

v_gene: TRBV6-5
j_gene: TRBJ1-1
abundance: .
d_gene: .
CDR3aa: CASSYYTGTEAFF
CDR3nt: TGTGCCAGCAGTTACTACACAGGGACTGAAGCTTTCTTT

v_gene: TRBV10-1
j_gene: TRBJ1-4
abundance: once
d_gene: .
CDR3aa: CASSLGGSTNEKLFF
CDR3nt: TGCGCCAGCAGTTTAGGAGGTTCAACTAATGAAAAACTGTTTTTT

v_gene: TRBV5-6
j_gene: TRBJ2-5
abundance: .
d_gene: .
CDR3aa: CASSLALRDPATQYF
CDR3nt: TGTGCCAGCAGCTTGGCGCTGCGGGACCCTGCGACCCAGTACTTC

v_gene: TRBV20-1
j_gene: TRBJ2-1
abundance: .
d_gene: TRBD2
CDR3aa: CSASNAREAFYNEQFF
CDR3nt: TGCAGTGCTAGTAATGCGCGGGAGGCTTTCTACAATGAGCAGTTCTTC

v_gene: TRBV5-1
j_gene: TRBJ1-2
abundance: few
d_gene: .
CDR3aa: CASSLGAGDYGGYTF
CDR3nt: TGCGCCAGCAGCTTGGGGGCAGGGGATTATGGTGGCTACACCTTC

v_gene: TRBV5-6
j_gene: TRBJ1-1
abundance: .
d_gene: TRBD1
CDR3aa: CASSYRGLNTEAFF
CDR3nt: TGTGCCAGCAGCTACAGGGGACTGAACACTGAAGCTTTCTTT

v_gene: TRBV5-1
j_gene: TRBJ2-7
abundance: .
d_gene: TRBD2
CDR3aa: CASSPELAGGGEQYF
CDR3nt: TGCGCCAGCAGCCCCGAACTAGCGGGAGGGGGCGAGCAGTACTTC

v_gene: TRBV7-8
j_gene: TRBJ1-1
abundance: .
d_gene: .
CDR3aa: CASSLEQNTEAFF
CDR3nt: TGTGCCAGCAGCTTAGAGCAGAACACTGAAGCTTTCTTT

v_gene: TRBV29-1
j_gene: TRBJ2-7
abundance: .
d_gene: .
CDR3aa: CSVGGVGYEQYF
CDR3nt: TGCAGCGTTGGGGGGGTTGGCTACGAGCAGTACTTC

v_gene: TRBV6-1
j_gene: TRBJ2-4
abundance: .
d_gene: .
CDR3aa: CASSEGAGDKNIQYF
CDR3nt: TGTGCCAGCAGTGAGGGAGCAGGGGACAAAAACATTCAGTACTTC

v_gene: TRBV30
j_gene: TRBJ2-4
abundance: once
d_gene: TRBD1
CDR3aa: CAWSRQGDIQYF
CDR3nt: TGTGCCTGGAGTAGGCAGGGGGACATTCAGTACTTC

v_gene: TRBV13
j_gene: TRBJ2-5
abundance: .
d_gene: TRBD1
CDR3aa: CASSLGQKYQETQYF
CDR3nt: TGTGCCAGCAGCTTGGGACAGAAGTACCAAGAGACCCAGTACTTC